A selection of T cell receptor beta chains follows, all from one sample in a study of blood T cell repertoires in COVID-19. TCRdb's table, derived via immunoSEQ multiplex PCR, lists solely in-frame clones and lacks some. The sample includes 200,000 to 250,000 clones, less than 90% of them seen just once. Specimen: peripheral blood. The source of these receptors is a woman aged 70 to 79 with active or convalescent COVID-19. Both conserved end residues are part of each CDR3. The order of the fields is clone size, D gene, V gene, J gene, CDR3 DNA, CDR3 protein. D genes are given only for firm matches. Size is omitted from some rows. Given values are once, few, many or a class for expanded clones.

clone size: NA
D gene: NA
V gene: TRBV18
J gene: TRBJ1-5
CDR3 DNA: TGTGCCAGCTCACCACGCGATGATCAGCCCCAGCATTTT
CDR3 protein: CASSPRDDQPQHF

clone size: NA
D gene: NA
V gene: TRBV10-3
J gene: TRBJ1-2
CDR3 DNA: TGTGCCATCAGTGAGGGCAGGACTAACTATGGCTACACCTTC
CDR3 protein: CAISEGRTNYGYTF

clone size: once
D gene: TRBD1
V gene: TRBV15
J gene: TRBJ1-2
CDR3 DNA: TGTGCCACCAGCAGACTCAGTGCAGGGACAGGCTATGGCTACACCTTC
CDR3 protein: CATSRLSAGTGYGYTF

clone size: NA
D gene: TRBD2
V gene: TRBV5-1
J gene: TRBJ2-3
CDR3 DNA: TGCGCCAGCAGCCCGGGGGCGGGGGGCCATACGCAGTATTTT
CDR3 protein: CASSPGAGGHTQYF

clone size: NA
D gene: NA
V gene: TRBV3-1/TRBV3-2
J gene: TRBJ1-6
CDR3 DNA: TGTGCCAGCAGCCGGTCGACAGTAAGCTCCTATAATTCACCCCTCCACTTT
CDR3 protein: CASSRSTVSSYNSPLHF

clone size: NA
D gene: NA
V gene: TRBV2
J gene: TRBJ2-1
CDR3 DNA: TGTGCCAGCAGTGAGTTCCCTCCCCCCAATGAGCAGTTCTTC
CDR3 protein: CASSEFPPPNEQFF

clone size: NA
D gene: TRBD1
V gene: TRBV27
J gene: TRBJ2-7
CDR3 DNA: TGTGCCAGCGGAAATTGGGACAGGGTATACGAGCAGTACTTC
CDR3 protein: CASGNWDRVYEQYF

clone size: few
D gene: NA
V gene: TRBV6-5
J gene: TRBJ1-5
CDR3 DNA: TGTGCCAGCAGCCCCGACGGGGGTCATCAGCCCCAGCATTTT
CDR3 protein: CASSPDGGHQPQHF

clone size: NA
D gene: NA
V gene: TRBV27
J gene: TRBJ2-7
CDR3 DNA: TGTGCCAGCAGGTTACAGGGCACCTTATCCTACGAGCAGTACTTC
CDR3 protein: CASRLQGTLSYEQYF

clone size: NA
D gene: TRBD1
V gene: TRBV6-5
J gene: TRBJ2-7
CDR3 DNA: TGTGCCAGCTGGGACAGAAACTCCTACGAGCAGTACTTC
CDR3 protein: CASWDRNSYEQYF

clone size: NA
D gene: NA
V gene: TRBV7-9
J gene: TRBJ2-3
CDR3 DNA: TGTGCCAGCAGCCTAAGGGATGGGGGGACAGATACGCAGTATTTT
CDR3 protein: CASSLRDGGTDTQYF

clone size: NA
D gene: TRBD1
V gene: TRBV15
J gene: TRBJ1-5
CDR3 DNA: TGTGCCACCAGCAGAGGCAGGGGGTACAATCAGCCCCAGCATTTT
CDR3 protein: CATSRGRGYNQPQHF

clone size: NA
D gene: NA
V gene: TRBV18
J gene: TRBJ2-3
CDR3 DNA: TGTGCCAGCTCACCAGGGCCCAGCACAGATACGCAGTATTTT
CDR3 protein: CASSPGPSTDTQYF

clone size: NA
D gene: NA
V gene: TRBV7-9
J gene: TRBJ2-1
CDR3 DNA: TGTGCCAGCAGCAAGCAATGGGGGCCCTACAATTCGGGTAGGCAGTTCTTC
CDR3 protein: CASSKQWGPYNSGRQFF

clone size: NA
D gene: NA
V gene: TRBV19
J gene: TRBJ1-2
CDR3 DNA: TGTGCCAGTATCCGGTCGGCCCGGGAGGGTGATGGCTACACCTTC
CDR3 protein: CASIRSAREGDGYTF

clone size: NA
D gene: TRBD1
V gene: TRBV6-2/TRBV6-3
J gene: TRBJ1-5
CDR3 DNA: TGTGCCAGCAGTCATGACAGGGGACAGCCCCAGCATTTT
CDR3 protein: CASSHDRGQPQHF

clone size: NA
D gene: TRBD1
V gene: TRBV6-5
J gene: TRBJ2-5
CDR3 DNA: TGTGCCAGCAGTTACTTAGCGACAGGGTGGGTGGAGACCCAGTACTTC
CDR3 protein: CASSYLATGWVETQYF

clone size: NA
D gene: NA
V gene: TRBV7-6
J gene: TRBJ1-3
CDR3 DNA: TGTGCCAGCAGCTCCCCCCAGTGGGGGGATGGAAACACCATATATTTT
CDR3 protein: CASSSPQWGDGNTIYF

clone size: NA
D gene: TRBD1
V gene: TRBV28
J gene: TRBJ1-2
CDR3 DNA: TGTGCCAGCAGTACCCAGGGGGCAGTTGGCTATGGCTACACCTTC
CDR3 protein: CASSTQGAVGYGYTF

clone size: NA
D gene: TRBD1
V gene: TRBV5-1
J gene: TRBJ1-4
CDR3 DNA: TGCGCCAGCAGCCCGGGACAGGGGGAAGAAAAACTGTTTTTT
CDR3 protein: CASSPGQGEEKLFF

clone size: NA
D gene: TRBD2
V gene: TRBV27
J gene: TRBJ2-7
CDR3 DNA: TGTGCCAGCAGTTCCGCACTAGCGGGAGAATTCAGTGGGCAGTACTTC
CDR3 protein: CASSSALAGEFSGQYF

clone size: NA
D gene: NA
V gene: TRBV28
J gene: TRBJ2-3
CDR3 DNA: TGTGCCAGCAGTTTAGCGGGGGCAGGGGAAGATACGCAGTATTTT
CDR3 protein: CASSLAGAGEDTQYF

clone size: once
D gene: NA
V gene: TRBV7-3
J gene: TRBJ1-2
CDR3 DNA: TGTGCCAGCAGCCCGTCCCCAGGGGAAGGCTACACCTTC
CDR3 protein: CASSPSPGEGYTF

clone size: once
D gene: TRBD1
V gene: TRBV5-1
J gene: TRBJ2-5
CDR3 DNA: TGCGCCAGCAGGGACAGGGGACAGTACCAAGAGACCCAGTACTTC
CDR3 protein: CASRDRGQYQETQYF

clone size: many
D gene: TRBD2
V gene: TRBV6-2/TRBV6-3
J gene: TRBJ2-1
CDR3 DNA: TGTGCCAGCAGTTCGGATAGCGGGGGGGTTAATGAGCAGTTCTTC
CDR3 protein: CASSSDSGGVNEQFF

clone size: NA
D gene: NA
V gene: TRBV28
J gene: TRBJ1-5
CDR3 DNA: TGTGCCAGCAGACGCGGGTTCTTTAGCAATCAGCCCCAGCATTTT
CDR3 protein: CASRRGFFSNQPQHF

clone size: NA
D gene: NA
V gene: TRBV2
J gene: TRBJ1-5
CDR3 DNA: TGTGCCAGCATGGGGGGACTTCTCCAGCCCCAGCATTTT
CDR3 protein: CASMGGLLQPQHF

clone size: NA
D gene: NA
V gene: TRBV7-2
J gene: TRBJ2-7
CDR3 DNA: TGTGCCAGCAGGTCGGTAGCGGATGACGAGCAGTACTTC
CDR3 protein: CASRSVADDEQYF

clone size: NA
D gene: TRBD2
V gene: TRBV4-2
J gene: TRBJ2-7
CDR3 DNA: TGTGCCAGCAGCCAAGCTAGCGGGAGGAGCCTTTCCTACGAGCAGTACTTC
CDR3 protein: CASSQASGRSLSYEQYF

clone size: NA
D gene: TRBD2
V gene: TRBV13
J gene: TRBJ2-1
CDR3 DNA: TGTGCCAGCAGCTCACGTACCAGATCTAGCGGGGGGCCATACAATGAGCAGTTCTTC
CDR3 protein: CASSSRTRSSGGPYNEQFF

clone size: NA
D gene: NA
V gene: TRBV18
J gene: TRBJ2-5
CDR3 DNA: TGTGCCAGCTCTCGTATCAAGGGGCAAGAGACCCAGTACTTC
CDR3 protein: CASSRIKGQETQYF

clone size: NA
D gene: NA
V gene: TRBV12-5
J gene: TRBJ2-7
CDR3 DNA: TGTGCTAGTGGTTTCCCTACCACAGGGAGCGAGCAGTACTTC
CDR3 protein: CASGFPTTGSEQYF

clone size: NA
D gene: NA
V gene: TRBV6-2/TRBV6-3
J gene: TRBJ2-7
CDR3 DNA: TGTGCCAGCAGTGCCCAGGTTATGCCCTACGAGCAGTACTTC
CDR3 protein: CASSAQVMPYEQYF

clone size: NA
D gene: TRBD1
V gene: TRBV5-1
J gene: TRBJ2-7
CDR3 DNA: TGCGCCAGCAGCACCCAGGGGGATGTCTCCGAGCAGTACTTC
CDR3 protein: CASSTQGDVSEQYF

clone size: NA
D gene: NA
V gene: TRBV21-1
J gene: TRBJ1-6
CDR3 DNA: TGTGCCAGCAGCAAAGTCCCAGGGGTTAATTCACCCCTCCACTTT
CDR3 protein: CASSKVPGVNSPLHF

clone size: NA
D gene: NA
V gene: TRBV5-1
J gene: TRBJ2-1
CDR3 DNA: TGCGCCAGCAGCTGGCAAGGGGGGGATTACAATGAGCAGTTCTTC
CDR3 protein: CASSWQGGDYNEQFF

clone size: NA
D gene: TRBD1
V gene: TRBV18
J gene: TRBJ1-4
CDR3 DNA: TGTGCCAGCTCACCTCAGGGGGCGACTAATGAAAAACTGTTTTTT
CDR3 protein: CASSPQGATNEKLFF

clone size: NA
D gene: TRBD1
V gene: TRBV27
J gene: TRBJ1-2
CDR3 DNA: TGTGCCAGCAGTGGGACAGGGGGCTATGGCTACACCTTC
CDR3 protein: CASSGTGGYGYTF